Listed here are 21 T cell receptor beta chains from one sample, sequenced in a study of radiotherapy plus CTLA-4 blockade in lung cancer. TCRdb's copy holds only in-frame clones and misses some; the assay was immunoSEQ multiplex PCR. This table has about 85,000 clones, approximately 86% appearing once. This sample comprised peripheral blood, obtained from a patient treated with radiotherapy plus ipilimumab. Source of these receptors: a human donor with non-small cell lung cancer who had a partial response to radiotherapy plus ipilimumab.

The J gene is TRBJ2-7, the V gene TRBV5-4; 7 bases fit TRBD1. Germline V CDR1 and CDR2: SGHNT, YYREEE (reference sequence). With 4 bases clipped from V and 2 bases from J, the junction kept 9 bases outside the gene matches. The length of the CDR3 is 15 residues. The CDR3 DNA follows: TGTGCCAGCAGCCCGAGAGCGCAGGGGGCCTACGAGCAGTACTTC. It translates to CASSPRAQGAYEQYF. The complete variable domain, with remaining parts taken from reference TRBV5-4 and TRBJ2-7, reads ETGVTQSPTHLIKTRGQQVTLRCSSQSGHNTVSWYQQALGQGPQFIFQYYREEENGRGNFPPRFSGLQFPNYSSELNVNALELDDSALYLCASSPRAQGAYEQYFGPGTRLTVT.

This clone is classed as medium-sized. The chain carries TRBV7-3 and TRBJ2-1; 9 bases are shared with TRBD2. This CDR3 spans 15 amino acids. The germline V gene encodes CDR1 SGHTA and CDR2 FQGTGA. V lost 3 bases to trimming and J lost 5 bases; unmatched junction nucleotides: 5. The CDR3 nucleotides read TGTGCCAGCAGCTTTGCTAGCGGGATCCACAATGAGCAGTTCTTC. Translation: CASSFASGIHNEQFF.

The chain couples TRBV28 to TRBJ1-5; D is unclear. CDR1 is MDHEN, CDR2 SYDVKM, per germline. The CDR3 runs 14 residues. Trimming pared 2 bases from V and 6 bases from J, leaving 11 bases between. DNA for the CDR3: TGTGCCAGCAGTTTAGAGGGCCCAACTCAGCCCCAGCATTTT. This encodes CASSLEGPTQPQHF.

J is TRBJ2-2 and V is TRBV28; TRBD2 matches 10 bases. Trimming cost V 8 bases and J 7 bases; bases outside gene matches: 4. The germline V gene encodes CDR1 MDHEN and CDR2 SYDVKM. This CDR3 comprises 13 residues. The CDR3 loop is CASQREGIGELFF. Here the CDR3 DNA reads TGTGCCAGCCAGCGGGAGGGTATCGGGGAGCTGTTTTTT.

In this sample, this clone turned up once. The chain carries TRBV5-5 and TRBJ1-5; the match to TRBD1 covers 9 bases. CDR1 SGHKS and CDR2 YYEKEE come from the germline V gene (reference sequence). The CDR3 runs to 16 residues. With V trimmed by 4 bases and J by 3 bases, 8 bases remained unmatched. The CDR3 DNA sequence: TGTGCCAGCAGCCCCTGGGGACAGGGAAACAATCAGCCCCAGCATTTT. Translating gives CASSPWGQGNNQPQHF.

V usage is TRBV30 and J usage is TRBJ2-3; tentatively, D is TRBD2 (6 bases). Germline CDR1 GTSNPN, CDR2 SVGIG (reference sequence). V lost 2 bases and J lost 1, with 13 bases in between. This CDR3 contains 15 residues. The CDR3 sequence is CAWSKGLAGTDTQYF. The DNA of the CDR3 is TGTGCCTGGAGTAAGGGACTGGCCGGCACAGATACGCAGTATTTT.

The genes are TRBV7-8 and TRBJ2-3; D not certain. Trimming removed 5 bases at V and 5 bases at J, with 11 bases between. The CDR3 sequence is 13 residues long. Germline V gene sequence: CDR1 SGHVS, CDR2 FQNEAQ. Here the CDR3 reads CASSPSVRDTQYF. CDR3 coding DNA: TGTGCCAGCAGCCCCTCGGTACGAGATACGCAGTATTTT.

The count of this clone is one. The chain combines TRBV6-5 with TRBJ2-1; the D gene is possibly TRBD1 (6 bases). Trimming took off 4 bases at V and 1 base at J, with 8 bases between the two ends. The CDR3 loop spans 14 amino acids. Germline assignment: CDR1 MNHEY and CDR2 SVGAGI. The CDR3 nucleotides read TGTGCCAGCAGTTTGCAGGGGTCCTACAATGAGCAGTTCTTC. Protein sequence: CASSLQGSYNEQFF.

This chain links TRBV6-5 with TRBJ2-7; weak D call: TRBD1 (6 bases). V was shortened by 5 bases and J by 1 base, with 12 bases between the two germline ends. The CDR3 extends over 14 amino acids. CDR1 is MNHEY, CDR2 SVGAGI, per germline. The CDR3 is CASSGRGSSYEQYF. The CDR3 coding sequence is TGTGCCAGCAGTGGCAGGGGTTCGTCCTACGAGCAGTACTTC.

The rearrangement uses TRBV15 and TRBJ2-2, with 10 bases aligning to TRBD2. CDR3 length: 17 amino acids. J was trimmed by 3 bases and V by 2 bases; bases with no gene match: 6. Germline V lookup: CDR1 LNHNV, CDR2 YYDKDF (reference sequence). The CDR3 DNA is TGTGCCACCAGCAGACCTAGGGGGACTAGCGACACCGGGGAGCTGTTTTTT. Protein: CATSRPRGTSDTGELFF.

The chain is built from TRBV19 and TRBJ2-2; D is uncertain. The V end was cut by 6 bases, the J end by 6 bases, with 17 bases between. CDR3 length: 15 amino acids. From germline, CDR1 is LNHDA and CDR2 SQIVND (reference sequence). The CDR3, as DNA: TGTGCCAGTAGCCTGCACATAAGCCAGGCCGGGGAGCTGTTTTTT. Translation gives CASSLHISQAGELFF.

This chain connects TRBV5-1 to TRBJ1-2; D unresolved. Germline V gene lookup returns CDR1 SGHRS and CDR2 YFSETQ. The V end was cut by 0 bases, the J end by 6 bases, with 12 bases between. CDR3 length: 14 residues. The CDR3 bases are TGCGCCAGCAGCTTGGCCCCCAGGCATGATGGCTACACCTTC. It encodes CASSLAPRHDGYTF.

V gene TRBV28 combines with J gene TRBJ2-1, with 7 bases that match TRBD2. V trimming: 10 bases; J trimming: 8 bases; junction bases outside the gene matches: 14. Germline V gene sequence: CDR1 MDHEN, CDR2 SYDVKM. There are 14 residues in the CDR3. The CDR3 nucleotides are TGTGCCACTTGGGGGGGGAGGGCCGGATATGAGCAGTTCTTC. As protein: CATWGGRAGYEQFF.

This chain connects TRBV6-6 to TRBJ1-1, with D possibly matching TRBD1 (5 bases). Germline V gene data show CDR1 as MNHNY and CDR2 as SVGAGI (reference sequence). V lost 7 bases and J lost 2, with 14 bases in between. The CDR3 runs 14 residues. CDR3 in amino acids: CASTRRDGNTEAFF. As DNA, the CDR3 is TGTGCCAGCACGAGGAGGGACGGCAACACTGAAGCTTTCTTT.

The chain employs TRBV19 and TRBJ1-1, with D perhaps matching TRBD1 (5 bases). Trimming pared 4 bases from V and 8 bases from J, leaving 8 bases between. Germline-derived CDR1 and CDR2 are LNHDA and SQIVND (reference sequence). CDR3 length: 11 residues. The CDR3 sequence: CASSTYREAFF. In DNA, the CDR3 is TGTGCCAGTAGTACATACAGGGAAGCTTTCTTT.

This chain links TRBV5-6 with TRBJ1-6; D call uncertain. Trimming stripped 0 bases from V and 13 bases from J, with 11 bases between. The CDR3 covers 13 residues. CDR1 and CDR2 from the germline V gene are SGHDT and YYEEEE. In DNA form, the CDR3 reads TGTGCCAGCAGCTTGGCCGCGGGGAAGCCCCTCCACTTT. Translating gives CASSLAAGKPLHF.

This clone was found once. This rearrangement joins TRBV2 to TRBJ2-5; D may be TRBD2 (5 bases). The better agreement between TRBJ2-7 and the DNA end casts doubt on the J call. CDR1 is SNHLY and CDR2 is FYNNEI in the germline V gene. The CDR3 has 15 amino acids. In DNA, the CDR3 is TGTGCCAGCAGGATAAACGAGGGTGGGCCCTACGAGCAGTACTTC. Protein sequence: CASRINEGGPYEQYF.

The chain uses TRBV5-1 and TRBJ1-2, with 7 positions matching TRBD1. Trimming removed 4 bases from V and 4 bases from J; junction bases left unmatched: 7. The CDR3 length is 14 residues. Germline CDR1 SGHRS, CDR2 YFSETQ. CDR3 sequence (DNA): TGCGCCAGCAGCGCACAGGGGCATGGCTATGGCTACACCTTC. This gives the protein CASSAQGHGYGYTF.

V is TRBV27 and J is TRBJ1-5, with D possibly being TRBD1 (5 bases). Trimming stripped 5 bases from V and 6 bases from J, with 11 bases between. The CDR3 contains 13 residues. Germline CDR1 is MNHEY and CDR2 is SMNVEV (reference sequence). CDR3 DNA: TGTGCCAGCAGTCCCCGCCAGGGTCAGCCCCAGCATTTT. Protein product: CASSPRQGQPQHF.

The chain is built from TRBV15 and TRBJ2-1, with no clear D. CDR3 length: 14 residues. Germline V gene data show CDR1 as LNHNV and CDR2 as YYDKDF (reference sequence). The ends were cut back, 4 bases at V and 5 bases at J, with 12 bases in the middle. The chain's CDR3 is CATSIVSLNNEQFF. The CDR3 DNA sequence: TGTGCCACCAGCATAGTGAGTTTGAACAATGAGCAGTTCTTC.

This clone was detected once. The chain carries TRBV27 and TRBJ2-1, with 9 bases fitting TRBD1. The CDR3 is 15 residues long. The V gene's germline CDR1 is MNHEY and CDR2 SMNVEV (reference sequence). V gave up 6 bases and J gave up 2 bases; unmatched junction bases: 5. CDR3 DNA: TGTGCCAGCAGCCTTGGGGACAGGGCCTACAATGAGCAGTTCTTC. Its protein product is CASSLGDRAYNEQFF.